This is a list of T cell receptor beta chains from one sample in a study of blood T cell repertoires in COVID-19. Using immunoSEQ multiplex PCR, the repertoire was profiled, and TCRdb retains in-frame clones only, with some absent. Of under 200,000 clones in the sample, 88% were seen once. The material sequenced was peripheral blood. The source is a man in his fifties who had recovered from COVID-19. CDR3s include the opening cysteine and the closing phenylalanine or tryptophan. The order of the fields is V gene, clone size, J gene, D gene, CDR3 protein, CDR3 DNA. The D gene is left open where the match is weak. Clone size is given for some rows only: seen once, a few or many times, or a class if the clone is expanded.

>TRBV7-3|-|TRBJ2-4|-
CASSPFSGGIAKNIQYF
TGTGCCAGCAGTCCTTTTTCCGGGGGAATCGCCAAAAACATTCAGTACTTC
>TRBV3-1/TRBV3-2|-|TRBJ1-2|-
CASSQVVGRTDYGYTF
TGTGCCAGCAGCCAAGTGGTCGGACGGACTGACTATGGCTACACCTTC
>TRBV29-1|-|TRBJ2-1|TRBD2
CSVGLMGGSSYNEQFF
TGCAGCGTTGGTCTTATGGGCGGGAGCTCCTACAATGAGCAGTTCTTC
>TRBV14|-|TRBJ2-3|TRBD2
CASSLTSGSTDTQYF
TGTGCCAGCAGCCTGACTAGCGGGAGCACAGATACGCAGTATTTT
>TRBV29-1|-|TRBJ2-7|TRBD1
CSVVNTGVGEDEQYF
TGCAGCGTTGTCAACACAGGGGTTGGGGAAGACGAGCAGTACTTC
>TRBV4-3|-|TRBJ2-2|TRBD1
CASSQDLRGSTGELFF
TGCGCCAGCAGCCAAGATCTCAGGGGGAGCACCGGGGAGCTGTTTTTT
>TRBV19|-|TRBJ1-5|TRBD1
CASASRDRGLWGQPQHF
TGTGCCAGTGCCAGCCGGGACAGGGGGCTTTGGGGTCAGCCCCAGCATTTT
>TRBV3-1/TRBV3-2|-|TRBJ1-5|-
CASSPPPGTHSNQPQHF
TGTGCCAGCAGCCCGCCCCCCGGGACACATAGCAATCAGCCCCAGCATTTT
>TRBV3-1/TRBV3-2|-|TRBJ2-3|TRBD2
CASSLLAGGPDTQYF
TGTGCCAGCAGCCTTCTAGCGGGAGGACCAGATACGCAGTATTTT
>TRBV19|-|TRBJ1-5|TRBD1
CASGERGTGSNQPQHF
TGTGCCAGTGGGGAAAGGGGGACAGGGAGCAATCAGCCCCAGCATTTT
>TRBV7-9|-|TRBJ1-4|-
CASSPMEGGREKLFF
TGTGCCAGCAGCCCGATGGAGGGTGGTCGGGAAAAACTGTTTTTT
>TRBV30|-|TRBJ1-1|-
CAWSPRGRAEAFF
TGTGCCTGGAGTCCCAGGGGTAGGGCTGAAGCTTTCTTT
>TRBV12-5|-|TRBJ1-1|-
CASGSRQIMGTEAFF
TGTGCTAGTGGTTCCCGACAGATTATGGGTACTGAAGCTTTCTTT
>TRBV3-1/TRBV3-2|-|TRBJ2-2|-
CASGLSGLPGTGELFF
TGTGCCAGCGGACTATCGGGTCTGCCGGGAACCGGGGAGCTGTTTTTT
>TRBV9|-|TRBJ1-1|-
CASSRELDTEAFF
TGTGCCAGCAGCAGGGAGTTGGACACTGAAGCTTTCTTT
>TRBV2|-|TRBJ2-3|TRBD1
CASRNRDSSTDTQYF
TGTGCCAGCAGAAACCGGGACAGTAGCACAGATACGCAGTATTTT
>TRBV7-2|-|TRBJ2-1|TRBD2
CASGAGLGLAGGPEQFF
TGTGCCAGCGGCGCCGGCCTGGGACTAGCGGGGGGGCCTGAGCAGTTCTTC
>TRBV7-9|-|TRBJ1-1|-
CASSDSGSKAFF
TGTGCCAGCAGCGATTCAGGGTCAAAAGCTTTCTTT
>TRBV18|once|TRBJ1-2|-
CASSPPKGPLYGYTF
TGTGCCAGCTCACCACCGAAGGGGCCGCTCTATGGCTACACCTTC
>TRBV28|-|TRBJ2-6|TRBD1
CASGFGTAISGANVLTF
TGTGCCAGCGGTTTCGGGACAGCAATATCTGGGGCCAACGTCCTGACTTTC
>TRBV19|-|TRBJ1-6|-
CASSTGLVTLHF
TGTGCCAGTAGTACCGGTCTGGTCACCCTCCACTTT
>TRBV24-1|-|TRBJ2-1|TRBD1
CATSGLTGTGNNEQFF
TGTGCCACCAGTGGTCTGACCGGGACAGGGAACAATGAGCAGTTCTTC
>TRBV7-2|-|TRBJ1-2|-
CASSRAQSNYTF
TGTGCCAGCAGCCGAGCTCAATCCAACTACACCTTC
>TRBV5-6|-|TRBJ2-7|-
CASSSGAREQYF
TGTGCCAGCAGCTCAGGGGCTAGAGAGCAGTACTTC
>TRBV3-1/TRBV3-2|-|TRBJ1-2|-
CASSQGWQDYGYTF
TGTGCCAGCAGCCAGGGTTGGCAGGACTATGGCTACACCTTC
>TRBV5-6|-|TRBJ1-2|TRBD1
CASSLGQVEGYGYTF
TGTGCCAGCAGCTTAGGACAGGTGGAAGGATATGGCTACACCTTC
>TRBV29-1|-|TRBJ1-5|TRBD1
CSVEGTGGNQPQHF
TGCAGTGTAGAGGGGACAGGGGGGAATCAGCCCCAGCATTTT
>TRBV18|-|TRBJ2-7|TRBD1
CASSPDRGPYEQYF
TGTGCCAGCTCACCAGACAGGGGGCCATACGAGCAGTACTTC
>TRBV5-1|-|TRBJ2-3|-
CASSLDYSSTDTQYF
TGCGCCAGCAGCTTGGACTACTCTAGCACAGATACGCAGTATTTT
>TRBV27|-|TRBJ2-1|TRBD2
CASSLSFLTSGSNHEQFF
TGTGCCAGCAGTTTATCCTTCTTGACTAGCGGGAGCAACCATGAGCAGTTCTTC
>TRBV2|once|TRBJ2-3|-
CASSKTSTDTQYF
TGTGCCAGCAGTAAAACTAGCACAGATACGCAGTATTTT
>TRBV5-6|-|TRBJ2-7|-
CASSAQGYEQYF
TGTGCCAGCAGCGCACAGGGATACGAGCAGTACTTC
>TRBV7-9|-|TRBJ2-7|TRBD1
CASSPGTGKSYEQYF
TGTGCCAGCAGCCCCGGGACAGGGAAAAGCTACGAGCAGTACTTC
>TRBV6-6|-|TRBJ1-3|TRBD1
CASSSGGQGIRNTIYF
TGTGCCAGCAGTTCTGGTGGACAGGGGATCAGAAACACCATATATTTT
>TRBV29-1|-|TRBJ1-1|TRBD1
CSAAVGQTNTEAFF
TGCAGCGCTGCGGTGGGACAGACGAACACTGAAGCTTTCTTT
>TRBV6-6|-|TRBJ1-3|TRBD1
CASRETGSGNTIYF
TGTGCCAGCAGGGAGACAGGGTCTGGAAACACCATATATTTT
>TRBV11-2|-|TRBJ2-7|TRBD1
CASSPRGRGQIYSYEQYF
TGTGCCAGCAGCCCGCGTGGTCGGGGACAGATATACTCCTACGAGCAGTACTTC
>TRBV27|-|TRBJ2-2|TRBD2
CASSLYRTSGNTGELFF
TGTGCCAGCAGTCTATACAGGACTAGCGGAAACACCGGGGAGCTGTTTTTT
>TRBV7-2|once|TRBJ1-1|-
CASSAAGTLNTEAFF
TGTGCCAGCAGCGCCGCCGGGACATTGAACACTGAAGCTTTCTTT
>TRBV19|-|TRBJ1-6|TRBD1
CASSPQGKNSPLHF
TGTGCCAGTAGCCCACAGGGGAAGAATTCACCCCTCCACTTT
>TRBV7-3|-|TRBJ2-5|-
CASSLRAGVETQYF
TGTGCCAGCAGCTTACGGGCAGGGGTAGAGACCCAGTACTTC
>TRBV11-2|-|TRBJ2-5|TRBD2
CASSLGRLREEQETQYF
TGTGCCAGCAGCTTAGGGCGTCTGCGGGAGGAGCAAGAGACCCAGTACTTC
>TRBV20-1|-|TRBJ2-7|-
CSAQGAYEQYF
TGCAGTGCCCAGGGTGCCTACGAGCAGTACTTC
>TRBV6-2/TRBV6-3|-|TRBJ2-5|-
CASSYWEGEETQYF
TGTGCCAGCAGTTACTGGGAAGGGGAAGAGACCCAGTACTTC
>TRBV7-9|-|TRBJ1-2|-
CASSLARDYGYTF
TGTGCCAGCAGCTTAGCGCGAGACTATGGCTACACCTTC